These 30 T cell receptor beta chains came from one sample sequenced in a study of cytomegalovirus exposure and HLA in healthy donors. The PCR contained 60 Vbeta and 13 Jbeta primers. The table came from immunoSEQ multiplex PCR; TCRdb's copy has only in-frame clones and leaves some out. This table holds 110,000 to 150,000 clones. Material for sequencing was PBMCs. The receptors were sampled from a man aged 40-49 years in good health and CMV-seronegative.

The J gene is TRBJ1-1, the V gene TRBV7-8; D may be TRBD1 (6 bases). Between the trimmed V and J ends, which lost 0 bases and 1 base, there was a span of 12 bases. CDR3 size: 16 residues. Germline-derived CDR1 and CDR2 are SGHVS and FQNEAQ. CDR3 residues: CASSLAGGIGNTEAFF. The DNA of the CDR3 is TGTGCCAGCAGCTTAGCAGGGGGTATAGGGAACACTGAAGCTTTCTTT.

The gene calls are TRBV28 and TRBJ1-5, with D uncertain. Trimming cost V 7 bases and J 3 bases, with 13 bases left between them. This CDR3 is 14 amino acids long. Germline V gene lookup returns CDR1 MDHEN and CDR2 SYDVKM. CDR3 sequence: CASTIRVSNQPQHF. The CDR3 region has the DNA TGTGCCAGCACCATTCGGGTTTCCAATCAGCCCCAGCATTTT.

V and J are TRBV19 and TRBJ1-2; tentatively, D is TRBD1 (5 bases). V dropped 11 bases and J dropped 4 bases, with 17 bases sitting between them. The CDR3 spans 13 residues. Per the germline V gene, CDR1 is LNHDA and CDR2 is SQIVND (reference sequence). The CDR3 sequence: CARNVTDLYGYTF. Written as DNA, the CDR3 is TGTGCCCGTAACGTGACAGACCTCTATGGCTACACCTTC.

The CDR3, as DNA: TGTGCCAGCAGCCCCCGGACTAGCGGGGGCTACAATGAGCAGTTCTTC. Protein product: CASSPRTSGGYNEQFF. This chain joins TRBV5-5 and TRBJ2-1; TRBD2 agrees at 13 bases. J gave up 3 bases and V 4 bases, and 4 bases lay outside the gene matches. Germline V gene lookup returns CDR1 SGHKS and CDR2 YYEKEE (reference sequence). CDR3 length equals 16 residues.

The V gene is TRBV4-3, the J gene TRBJ2-1, with 10 bases identical to TRBD2. With V trimmed by 0 bases and J by 6 bases, 5 bases remained unmatched. The germline V gene has CDR1 LGHNA and CDR2 YSLEER. This CDR3 is 16 amino acids long. CDR3 loop: CASSQDLAGAVNEQFF. CDR3 in DNA: TGCGCCAGCAGCCAAGATCTAGCGGGGGCCGTCAATGAGCAGTTCTTC.

The rearrangement joins TRBV5-8 to TRBJ2-5; 10 nucleotides line up with TRBD1. Trimming removed 4 bases from V and 4 bases from J; junction bases left unmatched: 10. The CDR3 is 16 residues long. The germline V gene encodes CDR1 SGHTS and CDR2 YDEGEE. The CDR3 region has the DNA TGTGCCAGCAGCAAGGGACAGGGGATGAGGTTAGAGACCCAGTACTTC. Protein: CASSKGQGMRLETQYF. Full variable domain (outside the CDR3, taken from reference TRBV5-8 and TRBJ2-5): EAGVTQSPTHLIKTRGQQATLRCSPISGHTSVYWYQQALGLGLQFLLWYDEGEERNRGNFPPRFSGRQFPNYSSELNVNALELEDSALYLCASSKGQGMRLETQYFGPGTRLLVL.

This sequence joins TRBV19 and TRBJ1-2; tentatively, D is TRBD1 (5 bases). CDR1 and CDR2 (germline): LNHDA, SQIVND (reference sequence). The CDR3 spans 15 residues. With 7 bases removed from V and 0 bases from J, the gap between germline ends came to 15 bases. The CDR3 is CASTKGPYSNYGYTF. DNA for the CDR3: TGTGCCAGTACTAAGGGGCCCTACTCTAACTATGGCTACACCTTC.

The J gene is TRBJ2-3, the V gene TRBV7-9, with D unclear. V was shortened by 1 base and J by 4 bases, with 6 bases between the two germline ends. Germline CDR1 reads SEHNR; CDR2 reads FQNEAQ (reference sequence). The CDR3 has 13 amino acids. CDR3 sequence (DNA): TGTGCCAGCAGCTTAGGACGGGCAGATACGCAGTATTTT. This translates into CASSLGRADTQYF.

This chain uses TRBV29-1 with TRBJ2-7; 8 bases are shared with TRBD2. The length of the CDR3 is 13 residues. V dropped 4 bases and J dropped 6; count of bases not matched to a gene: 8. Germline-derived CDR1 and CDR2 are SQVTM and ANQGSEA. The CDR3 coding sequence is TGCAGCGTTGTTGGGCGGGGGGCCCTCGAGCAGTACTTC. Its protein is CSVVGRGALEQYF.

The chain employs TRBV11-3 and TRBJ2-3; TRBD1 is a possible D gene (6 bases). Germline lookup yields CDR1 SGHNT and CDR2 YENEEA. This CDR3 has 15 residues. V shed 4 bases and J shed 2 bases, with 13 bases lying between them. This CDR3 reads CASSYYRELTDTQYF. The CDR3 region has the DNA TGTGCCAGCAGCTACTACAGGGAACTCACAGATACGCAGTATTTT.

This chain connects TRBV7-9 to TRBJ2-7; 11 bases map to TRBD2. Germline-derived CDR1 and CDR2 are SEHNR and FQNEAQ (reference sequence). This CDR3 comprises 13 residues. V lost 5 bases to trimming and J lost 6 bases; unmatched junction nucleotides: 3. Here the CDR3 reads CASSPTSGVEQYF. The CDR3 coding sequence is TGTGCCAGCAGCCCGACTAGCGGGGTCGAGCAGTACTTC. The full variable domain, in which reference TRBV7-9 and TRBJ2-7 provide the parts outside the CDR3, is DTGVSQNPRHKITKRGQNVTFRCDPISEHNRLYWYRQTLGQGPEFLTYFQNEAQLEKSRLLSDRFSAERPKGSFSTLEIQRTEQGDSAMYLCASSPTSGVEQYFGPGTRLTVT.

V usage is TRBV14 and J usage is TRBJ2-1; the match to TRBD2 covers 12 bases. The CDR3 runs 14 residues. CDR1 and CDR2 (germline): SGHDN, FVKESK. The junction had 2 bases not matched to a gene; V was cut back by 2 bases and J by 9 bases. The CDR3 DNA sequence: TGTGCCAGCAGCCAACTAGCGGGGGGGGGTGAGCAGTTCTTC. Its translation: CASSQLAGGGEQFF.

The CDR3 loop reads CASSTGLAGGWNTGELFF. The CDR3 DNA follows: TGTGCCAGCAGCACGGGACTAGCGGGGGGCTGGAACACCGGGGAGCTGTTTTTT. V usage is TRBV5-4 and J usage is TRBJ2-2, with 15 bases that match TRBD2. CDR3 length: 18 residues. CDR1 and CDR2 from the germline V gene are SGHNT and YYREEE (reference sequence). J lost 1 base, V lost 4 bases, and 5 bases had no gene match.

This sequence joins TRBV2 and TRBJ1-4; D unresolved. Looked up from germline, CDR1 is SNHLY and CDR2 is FYNNEI. V lost 7 bases, J lost 8 bases, and 14 bases lay in between. The CDR3 length is 13 residues. CDR3 amino acids: CASTAVTGEKLFF. The CDR3 DNA is TGTGCCAGCACCGCGGTCACCGGGGAAAAACTGTTTTTT.

V usage is TRBV18 and J usage is TRBJ2-7; no clear D. The CDR3 extends over 13 amino acids. From germline, CDR1 is KGHSH and CDR2 LQKENI. V shed 1 base and J shed 3 bases, with 7 bases lying between them. This CDR3 is CASSPLNSYEQYF. DNA for the CDR3: TGTGCCAGCTCACCACTGAACAGCTACGAGCAGTACTTC.

This CDR3 is CASSQGLGTEAFF. The CDR3 DNA sequence: TGTGCCAGCAGCCAGGGCCTCGGCACTGAAGCTTTCTTT. V gene TRBV11-2 combines with J gene TRBJ1-1; possibly TRBD1 for D (5 bases). The CDR3 is 13 amino acids. V was pared by 5 bases and J by 4 bases, with 11 bases between. Per germline, CDR1 SGHAT and CDR2 FQNNGV.

The J gene is TRBJ1-5, the V gene TRBV6-1; the match to TRBD1 covers 7 bases. CDR1 and CDR2 from the germline V gene are MNHNS and SASEGT. The CDR3 contains 15 residues. V lost 6 bases, J lost 7 bases, and 12 bases stayed unmatched. CDR3 coding DNA: TGTGCCAGCAGCGTCTCGCAGGGGGACAAACAGCCCCAGCATTTT. This translates into CASSVSQGDKQPQHF.

The rearrangement joins TRBV5-1 to TRBJ2-3, with 9 nucleotides matching TRBD2. The germline gives CDR1 SGHRS, CDR2 YFSETQ. Germline trimming cut 1 base from V and 5 bases from J; bases unmatched to any gene: 8. The CDR3 contains 16 residues. The CDR3 loop is CASSLRRGGAEDTQYF. In nucleotides, the CDR3 is TGCGCCAGCAGCTTGCGGCGCGGGGGGGCGGAAGATACGCAGTATTTT.

J is TRBJ1-1 and V is TRBV7-3, with D hard to call. The V gene lost 5 bases and the J gene lost 3 bases, with 10 bases spanning the gap. CDR1 is SGHTA and CDR2 is FQGTGA in the germline V gene. The CDR3 contains 13 residues. CDR3 residues: CASSAPEHTEAFF. The CDR3 nucleotides read TGTGCCAGCAGCGCTCCCGAGCACACTGAAGCTTTCTTT.

This chain uses TRBV7-9 with TRBJ1-2; TRBD1 is a possible D gene (6 bases). This CDR3 has 16 amino acids. The V end lost 1 base, the J end lost 2 bases, and 14 bases lay between the germline ends. In germline, CDR1 is SEHNR, CDR2 FQNEAQ (reference sequence). The CDR3 region has the DNA TGTGCCAGCAGCTTAGTTTGGACAGAGGAAAACTATGGCTACACCTTC. This translates into CASSLVWTEENYGYTF.

The chain recombines TRBV29-1 with TRBJ1-1; tentative D call: TRBD1 (5 bases). The CDR3 spans 14 residues. Germline CDR1 is SQVTM and CDR2 is ANQGSEA. Trimming cost V 3 bases and J 0 bases, with 11 bases left between them. This CDR3 is CSVEGGKMNTEAFF. CDR3 coding DNA: TGCAGCGTTGAGGGGGGAAAGATGAACACTGAAGCTTTCTTT.

CDR3 bases: TGCGCCAGCAGCCAAGAGGGACTAGTCTACGAGCAGTACTTC. Translating it yields CASSQEGLVYEQYF. The chain carries TRBV4-1 and TRBJ2-7; 8 bases agree with TRBD2. Germline V gene lookup returns CDR1 MGHRA and CDR2 YSYEKL. The CDR3 length is 14 residues. After removal of 0 bases from V and 3 bases from J, the junction contained 1 base not matched to a gene.

The V call is TRBV6-6, the J call TRBJ1-2; 8 positions agree with TRBD1. The CDR3 runs 14 residues. With V trimmed by 6 bases and J by 8 bases, 11 bases remained unmatched. The germline CDR1 and CDR2 sequences are MNHNY and SVGAGI (reference sequence). The CDR3 here is CASSPRTGIDGYTF. For the CDR3, the DNA is TGTGCCAGCAGCCCACGGACAGGGATCGACGGCTACACCTTC.

The CDR3 loop is CASRTGSFGYTF. The CDR3 DNA reads as TGTGCCAGCAGGACAGGGTCCTTTGGCTACACCTTC. The chain has TRBV6-5 and TRBJ1-2; 7 bases fit TRBD1. Germline CDR1 MNHEY, CDR2 SVGAGI. This CDR3 is built from 12 residues. The ends lost 6 bases at V and 7 bases at J; junction bases unmatched: 5.

V is TRBV7-2 and J is TRBJ2-3; no clear D gene. The germline V gene encodes CDR1 SGHTA and CDR2 FQGNSA. The CDR3 runs 16 residues. Between the trimmed V and J ends, which lost 1 base and 5 bases, there was a span of 16 bases. Here the CDR3 reads CASSLDWAMAGDTQYF. As DNA, the CDR3 is TGTGCCAGCAGCTTAGATTGGGCCATGGCAGGAGATACGCAGTATTTT.

This chain joins TRBV21-1 and TRBJ1-2; TRBD1 is the table's D call, not checked against the DNA. TRBV21-1 is a listed pseudogene. The CDR3 spans 14 residues. Here the CDR3 reads CASSPGQGPYGYTF. The CDR3 DNA follows: TGTGCCAGCAGTCCGGGACAGGGGCCCTATGGCTACACCTTC.

The J gene is TRBJ1-2, the V gene TRBV11-2; D is possibly TRBD1 (6 bases). Germline values: CDR1 SGHAT, CDR2 FQNNGV. The CDR3 runs 14 residues. V was trimmed by 4 bases and J by 8 bases, leaving 17 bases between them. The CDR3 loop reads CASSSEGGVGGYTF. The CDR3 DNA is TGTGCCAGCAGCTCCGAGGGGGGGGTAGGCGGCTACACCTTC.

V and J are TRBV7-2 and TRBJ1-5; 9 nucleotides agree with TRBD1. The J segment lost 5 bases and the V segment lost 4 bases, leaving 6 bases of the junction unmatched. The germline gives CDR1 SGHTA, CDR2 FQGNSA. The CDR3 length is 15 residues. The CDR3 DNA is TGTGCCAGCAGCTGGGACAGGGCTACGGATCAGCCCCAGCATTTT. This codes for CASSWDRATDQPQHF.

The rearrangement joins TRBV7-2 to TRBJ1-6; 10 nucleotides match TRBD1. The germline CDR1 and CDR2 sequences are SGHTA and FQGNSA. Trimming took 4 bases from V and 5 from J; bases not matched to a gene: 8. The CDR3 runs to 17 residues. CDR3 in DNA: TGTGCCAGCAGCTCCTTCGGACAGGGGGGAGATAATTCACCCCTCCACTTT. Protein product: CASSSFGQGGDNSPLHF. Full variable domain (remainder filled in from reference TRBV7-2 and TRBJ1-6): GAGVSQSPSNKVTEKGKDVELRCDPISGHTALYWYRQSLGQGLEFLIYFQGNSAPDKSGLPSDRFSAERTGGSVSTLTIQRTQQEDSAVYLCASSSFGQGGDNSPLHFGNGTRLTVT.

The rearrangement joins TRBV5-1 to TRBJ2-5, with a tentative D call TRBD2 (6 bases). The CDR3 spans 13 residues. CDR1 and CDR2 (germline): SGHRS, YFSETQ. V lost 3 bases, J lost 2 bases, and 8 bases lay in between. The CDR3 loop reads CASSWTTQETQYF. CDR3 DNA: TGCGCCAGCAGCTGGACTACGCAAGAGACCCAGTACTTC.